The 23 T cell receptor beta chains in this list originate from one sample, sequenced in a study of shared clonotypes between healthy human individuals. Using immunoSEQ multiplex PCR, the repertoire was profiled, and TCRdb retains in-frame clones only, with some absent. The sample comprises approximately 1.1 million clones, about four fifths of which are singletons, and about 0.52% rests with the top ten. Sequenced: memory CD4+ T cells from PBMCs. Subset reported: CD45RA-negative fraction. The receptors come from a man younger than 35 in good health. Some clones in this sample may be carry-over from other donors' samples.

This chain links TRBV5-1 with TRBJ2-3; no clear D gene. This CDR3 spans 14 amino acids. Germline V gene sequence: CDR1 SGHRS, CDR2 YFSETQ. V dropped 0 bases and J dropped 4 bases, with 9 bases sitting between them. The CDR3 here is CASSLERRADTQYF. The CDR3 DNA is TGCGCCAGCAGCTTGGAGCGTAGGGCAGATACGCAGTATTTT.

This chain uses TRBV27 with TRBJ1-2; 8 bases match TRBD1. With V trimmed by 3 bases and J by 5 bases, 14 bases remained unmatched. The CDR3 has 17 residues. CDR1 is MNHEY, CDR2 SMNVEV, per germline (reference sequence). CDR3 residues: CASSFVSTQGAEYGYTF. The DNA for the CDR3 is TGTGCCAGCAGTTTTGTCTCGACCCAGGGGGCGGAATATGGCTACACCTTC.

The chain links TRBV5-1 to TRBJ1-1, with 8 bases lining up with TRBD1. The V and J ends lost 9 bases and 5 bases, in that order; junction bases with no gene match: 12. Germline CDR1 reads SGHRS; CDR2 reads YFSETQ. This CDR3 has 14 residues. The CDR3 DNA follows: TGCGCCACCAAAGAACAGGGGGTGGGTACTGAAGCTTTCTTT. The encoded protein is CATKEQGVGTEAFF.

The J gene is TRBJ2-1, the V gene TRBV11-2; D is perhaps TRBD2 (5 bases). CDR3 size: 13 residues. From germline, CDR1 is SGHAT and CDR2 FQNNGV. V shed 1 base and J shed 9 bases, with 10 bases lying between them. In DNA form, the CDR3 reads TGTGCCAGCAGCTTAGTGTACCGGGGTGAGCAGTTCTTC. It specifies CASSLVYRGEQFF.

The CDR3 protein is CASSLGLQGPAGKQFF. Written as DNA, the CDR3 is TGTGCCAGCAGCTTAGGCTTGCAGGGGCCCGCAGGTAAGCAGTTCTTC. This sequence joins TRBV11-1 and TRBJ2-1, with a weak D call TRBD1 (6 bases). Trimming took off 1 base at V and 11 bases at J, with 21 bases between the two ends. CDR1 and CDR2 from the germline V gene are SGHAT and FQDESV (reference sequence). There are 16 residues in the CDR3. Full variable domain (missing parts from reference TRBV11-1 and TRBJ2-1): EAEVAQSPRYKITEKSQAVAFWCDPISGHATLYWYRQILGQGPELLVQFQDESVVDDSQLPKDRFSAERLKGVDSTLKIQPAELGDSAMYLCASSLGLQGPAGKQFFGPGTRLTVL.

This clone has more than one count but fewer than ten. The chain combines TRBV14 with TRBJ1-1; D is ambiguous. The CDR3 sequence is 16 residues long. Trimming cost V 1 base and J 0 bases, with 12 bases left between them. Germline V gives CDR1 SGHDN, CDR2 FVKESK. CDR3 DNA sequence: TGTGCCAGCAGCCAAGGTAGGATGGGGTTGAACACTGAAGCTTTCTTT. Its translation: CASSQGRMGLNTEAFF.

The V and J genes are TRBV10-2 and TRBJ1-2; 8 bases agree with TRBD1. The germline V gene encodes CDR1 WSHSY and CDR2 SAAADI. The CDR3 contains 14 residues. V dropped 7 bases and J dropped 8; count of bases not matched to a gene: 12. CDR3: CASTAQGGGRGYTF. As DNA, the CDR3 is TGCGCCAGCACCGCACAGGGGGGTGGGAGAGGCTACACCTTC.

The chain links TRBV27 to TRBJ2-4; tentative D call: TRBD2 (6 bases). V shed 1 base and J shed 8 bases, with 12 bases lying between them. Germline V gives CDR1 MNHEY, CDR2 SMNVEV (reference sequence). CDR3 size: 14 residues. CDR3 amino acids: CASSLWGTPHIQYF. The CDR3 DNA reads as TGTGCCAGCAGTTTATGGGGGACTCCTCACATTCAGTACTTC.

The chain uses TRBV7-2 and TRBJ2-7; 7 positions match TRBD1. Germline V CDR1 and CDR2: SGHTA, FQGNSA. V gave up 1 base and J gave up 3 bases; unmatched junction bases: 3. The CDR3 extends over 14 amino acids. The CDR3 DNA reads TGTGCCAGCAGCTTAGAGGGACAGATCTACGAGCAGTACTTC. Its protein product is CASSLEGQIYEQYF.

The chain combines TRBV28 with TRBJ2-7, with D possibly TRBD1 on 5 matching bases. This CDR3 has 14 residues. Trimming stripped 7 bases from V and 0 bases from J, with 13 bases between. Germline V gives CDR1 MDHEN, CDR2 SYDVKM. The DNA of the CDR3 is TGTGCCAGCAAAGAAGGGGTCAGCTCCTACGAGCAGTACTTC. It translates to CASKEGVSSYEQYF. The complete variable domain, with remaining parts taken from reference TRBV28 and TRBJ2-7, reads DVKVTQSSRYLVKRTGEKVFLECVQDMDHENMFWYRQDPGLGLRLIYFSYDVKMKEKGDIPEGYSVSREKKERFSLILESASTNQTSMYLCASKEGVSSYEQYFGPGTRLTVT.

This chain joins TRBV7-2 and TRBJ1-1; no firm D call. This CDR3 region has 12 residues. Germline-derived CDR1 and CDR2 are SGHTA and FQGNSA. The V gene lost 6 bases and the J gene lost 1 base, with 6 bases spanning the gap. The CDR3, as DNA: TGTGCCAGCAGAGATTCGAACACTGAAGCTTTCTTT. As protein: CASRDSNTEAFF.

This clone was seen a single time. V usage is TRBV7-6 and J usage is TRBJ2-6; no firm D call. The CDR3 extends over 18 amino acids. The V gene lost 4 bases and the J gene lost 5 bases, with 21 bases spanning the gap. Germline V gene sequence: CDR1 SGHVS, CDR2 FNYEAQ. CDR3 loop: CASSYVVISQSRANVLTF. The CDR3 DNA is TGTGCCAGCAGCTACGTTGTTATCTCACAAAGTCGGGCCAACGTCCTGACTTTC.

The CDR3 loop is CASSLGIWATEISYEQYF. The CDR3 bases are TGTGCCAGCAGCTTAGGAATCTGGGCAACCGAGATCTCCTACGAGCAGTACTTC. V is TRBV11-2 and J is TRBJ2-7; no firm D call. The germline V gene has CDR1 SGHAT and CDR2 FQNNGV. CDR3 length equals 18 residues. The germline V and J ends were trimmed by 1 base and 0 bases, with 19 bases remaining between them.

The CDR3 reads CAWIRSGYGDTQYF. In nucleotides, the CDR3 is TGTGCCTGGATCAGGTCGGGGTATGGAGATACGCAGTATTTT. The chain carries TRBV30 and TRBJ2-3; D is perhaps TRBD2 (5 bases). Germline V lookup: CDR1 GTSNPN, CDR2 SVGIG (reference sequence). CDR3 length: 14 residues. Trimming cost V 4 bases and J 5 bases, with 16 bases left between them.

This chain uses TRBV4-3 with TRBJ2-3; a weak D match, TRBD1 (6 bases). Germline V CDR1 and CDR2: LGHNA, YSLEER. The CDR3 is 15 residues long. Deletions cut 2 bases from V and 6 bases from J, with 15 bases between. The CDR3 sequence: CASSQSLGGRDTQYF. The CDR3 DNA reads TGCGCCAGCAGCCAATCATTAGGGGGACGGGATACGCAGTATTTT.

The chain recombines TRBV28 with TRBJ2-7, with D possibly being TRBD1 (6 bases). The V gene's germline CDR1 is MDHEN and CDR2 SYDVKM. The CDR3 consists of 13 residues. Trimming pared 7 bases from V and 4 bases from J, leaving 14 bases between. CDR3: CASTLGDTYEQYF. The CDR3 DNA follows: TGTGCCAGCACCCTCGGGGACACTTACGAGCAGTACTTC.

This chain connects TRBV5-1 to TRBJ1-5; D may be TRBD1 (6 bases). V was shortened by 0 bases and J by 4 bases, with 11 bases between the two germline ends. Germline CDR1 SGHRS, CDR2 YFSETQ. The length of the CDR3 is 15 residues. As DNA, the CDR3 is TGCGCCAGCAGCTTGGGAGGGGGGACTAATCAGCCCCAGCATTTT. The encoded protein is CASSLGGGTNQPQHF.

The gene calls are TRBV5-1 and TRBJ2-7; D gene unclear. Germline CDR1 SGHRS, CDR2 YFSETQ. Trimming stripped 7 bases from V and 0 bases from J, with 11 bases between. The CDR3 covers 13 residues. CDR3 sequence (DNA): TGCGCCAGCCGGTGGCGAGACTCCTACGAGCAGTACTTC. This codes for CASRWRDSYEQYF. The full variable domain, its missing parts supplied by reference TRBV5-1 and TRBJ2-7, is KAGVTQTPRYLIKTRGQQVTLSCSPISGHRSVSWYQQTPGQGLQFLFEYFSETQRNKGNFPGRFSGRQFSNSRSEMNVSTLELGDSALYLCASRWRDSYEQYFGPGTRLTVT.

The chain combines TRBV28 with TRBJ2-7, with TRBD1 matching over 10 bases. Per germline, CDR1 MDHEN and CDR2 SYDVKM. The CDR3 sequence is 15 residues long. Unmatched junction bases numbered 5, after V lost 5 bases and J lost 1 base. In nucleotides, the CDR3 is TGTGCCAGCAGTACCCTGGGACAGGGGTCCTACGAGCAGTACTTC. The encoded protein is CASSTLGQGSYEQYF.

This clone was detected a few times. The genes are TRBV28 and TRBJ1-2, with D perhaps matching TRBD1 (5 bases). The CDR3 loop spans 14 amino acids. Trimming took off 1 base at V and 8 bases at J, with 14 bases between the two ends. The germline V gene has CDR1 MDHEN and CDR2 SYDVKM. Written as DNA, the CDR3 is TGTGCCAGCAGTTTATCCCAGCAGGGCGGAGGCTACACCTTC. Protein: CASSLSQQGGGYTF.

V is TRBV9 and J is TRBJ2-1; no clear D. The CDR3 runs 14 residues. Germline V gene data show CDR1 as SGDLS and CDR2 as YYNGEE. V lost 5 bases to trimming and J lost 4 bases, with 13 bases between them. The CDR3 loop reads CASSAGPSYNEQFF. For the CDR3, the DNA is TGTGCCAGCAGTGCCGGACCATCGTACAATGAGCAGTTCTTC.

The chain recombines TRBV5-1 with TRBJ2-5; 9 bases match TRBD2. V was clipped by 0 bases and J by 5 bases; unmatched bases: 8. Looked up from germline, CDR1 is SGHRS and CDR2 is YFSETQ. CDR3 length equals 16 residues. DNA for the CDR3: TGCGCCAGCAGCTTGGCCGGTATAGCGGGGGTGGAGACCCAGTACTTC. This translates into CASSLAGIAGVETQYF.

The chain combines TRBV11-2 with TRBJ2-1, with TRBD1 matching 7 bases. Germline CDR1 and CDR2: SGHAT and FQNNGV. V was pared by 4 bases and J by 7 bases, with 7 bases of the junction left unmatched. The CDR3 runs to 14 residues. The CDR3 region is CASSSGGSANEQFF. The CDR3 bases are TGTGCCAGCAGCTCAGGGGGTAGCGCAAATGAGCAGTTCTTC. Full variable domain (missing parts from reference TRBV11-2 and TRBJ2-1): EAGVAQSPRYKIIEKRQSVAFWCNPISGHATLYWYQQILGQGPKLLIQFQNNGVVDDSQLPKDRFSAERLKGVDSTLKIQPAKLEDSAVYLCASSSGGSANEQFFGPGTRLTVL.